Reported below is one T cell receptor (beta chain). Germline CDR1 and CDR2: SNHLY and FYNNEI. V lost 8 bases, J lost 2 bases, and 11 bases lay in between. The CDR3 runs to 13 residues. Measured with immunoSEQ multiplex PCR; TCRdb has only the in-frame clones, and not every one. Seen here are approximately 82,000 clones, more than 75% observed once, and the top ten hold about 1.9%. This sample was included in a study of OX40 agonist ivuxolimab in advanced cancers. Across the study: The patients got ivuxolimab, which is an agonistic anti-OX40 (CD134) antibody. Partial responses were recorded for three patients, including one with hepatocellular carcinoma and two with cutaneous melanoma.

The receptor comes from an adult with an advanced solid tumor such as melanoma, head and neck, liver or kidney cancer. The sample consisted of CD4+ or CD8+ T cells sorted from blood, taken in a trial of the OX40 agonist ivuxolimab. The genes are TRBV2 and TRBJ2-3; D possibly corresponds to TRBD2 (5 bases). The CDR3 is CASQWTFTDTQYF. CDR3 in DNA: TGTGCCAGCCAGTGGACTTTCACAGATACGCAGTATTTT.